This T cell receptor (beta chain) was captured by sequencing in a study of T cells in Graves' hyperthyroidism and ophthalmopathy. What was amplified from RNA transcripts were TCR beta CDR3 regions. Carried out on the TCR CDR3, a first-round RT-PCR used the HTBI primer set. TCRdb reprocessed the multiplex PCR reads via MiXCR and lists one record per CDR3 protein. The sample contains some 650,000 distinct CDR3 sequences, more than 15% of which appear only once. The study based diagnoses on clinical symptoms, serum thyroxine and TRAb, thyroid ultrasound and orbital computed tomography. Extraction of PBMCs used roughly 9.4 ml of fresh peripheral blood. This CDR3 has 15 residues. Trimming removed 3 bases from V and 2 bases from J; junction bases left unmatched: 5. This clonotype was recorded at least ten times.

The TCR sequence derives from a woman in her thirties or forties with Graves' ophthalmopathy. Sequenced material: blood. The chain is built from TRBV12-3 or TRBV12-4 and TRBJ2-7, with 9 positions matching TRBD1. The CDR3 DNA follows: TGTGCCAGCAGTTTTCACCGGGACAGGGCCTACGAGCAGTACTTC. It encodes CASSFHRDRAYEQYF.